This T cell receptor (beta chain) was sequenced for a study of CD4 T cells in relation to SARS-CoV-2 and coronaviruses. The wider study: Patient ages ranged from roughly 21 to 80, median 38. Convalescent patients were about eight males and a few females; two were Hispanic. Study findings and constraints: Samples before the pandemic and after infection were not matched within any donor. Roughly 69% of donors had memory CD4+ clonotypes crossrecognizing SARS-CoV-2 and common cold coronavirus spike.

Repertoires were generated with immunoSEQ multiplex PCR, while TCRdb's copy carries only in-frame clones and drops some. The sample carries roughly 11,000 clones, about 89% recorded once. Worth noting for this clone: Its antigen is unknown.

The CDR3 length is 15 residues. J was trimmed by 7 bases and V by 3 bases; bases with no gene match: 13. The V gene's germline CDR1 is SGHKS and CDR2 YYEKEE (reference sequence). V usage is TRBV5-5 and J usage is TRBJ2-7; 7 bases align to TRBD1. Sequencing was performed on naive CD4+ T cells from PBMCs. Documented subset: naive CD4+ T cells isolated by negative enrichment. This clonotype was sampled from an adult with COVID-19. CDR3 nucleotide sequence: TGTGCCAGCAGCTCCGGGACAGCCCCCCACGGGGAGCAGTACTTC. This encodes CASSSGTAPHGEQYF.